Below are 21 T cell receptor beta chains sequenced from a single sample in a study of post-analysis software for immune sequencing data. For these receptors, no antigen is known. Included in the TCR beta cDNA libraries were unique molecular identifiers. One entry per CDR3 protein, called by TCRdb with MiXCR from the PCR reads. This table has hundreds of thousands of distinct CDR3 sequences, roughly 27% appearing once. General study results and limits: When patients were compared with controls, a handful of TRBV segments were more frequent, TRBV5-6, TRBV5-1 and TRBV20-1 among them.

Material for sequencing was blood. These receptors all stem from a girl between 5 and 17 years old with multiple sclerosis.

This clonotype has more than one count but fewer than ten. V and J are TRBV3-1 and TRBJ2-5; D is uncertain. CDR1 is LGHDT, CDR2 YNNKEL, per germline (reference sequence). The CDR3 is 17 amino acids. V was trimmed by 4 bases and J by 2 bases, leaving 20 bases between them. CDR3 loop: CASSPSPTGGEQETQYF. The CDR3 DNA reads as TGTGCCAGCAGCCCCTCTCCTACGGGCGGAGAGCAAGAGACCCAGTACTTC.

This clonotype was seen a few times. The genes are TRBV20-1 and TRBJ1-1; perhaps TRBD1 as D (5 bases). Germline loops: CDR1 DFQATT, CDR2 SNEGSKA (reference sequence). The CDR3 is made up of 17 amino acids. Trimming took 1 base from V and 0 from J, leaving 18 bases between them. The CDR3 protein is CSARVGGAGSMNTEAFF. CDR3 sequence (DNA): TGCAGTGCTAGAGTCGGGGGAGCCGGCTCGATGAACACTGAAGCTTTCTTT.

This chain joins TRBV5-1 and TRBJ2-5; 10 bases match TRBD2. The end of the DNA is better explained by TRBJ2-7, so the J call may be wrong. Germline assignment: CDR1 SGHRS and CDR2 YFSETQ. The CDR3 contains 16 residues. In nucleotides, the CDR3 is TGCGCCAGCAGCTTGGTAGGGGGACTAGCGTCTCTCGAGCAGTACTTC. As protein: CASSLVGGLASLEQYF.

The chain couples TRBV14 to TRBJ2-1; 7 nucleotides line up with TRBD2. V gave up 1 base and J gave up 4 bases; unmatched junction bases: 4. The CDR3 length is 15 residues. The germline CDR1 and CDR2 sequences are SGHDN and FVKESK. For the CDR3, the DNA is TGTGCCAGCAGCCAAGGGAGCGGGAAGTACAATGAGCAGTTCTTC. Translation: CASSQGSGKYNEQFF.

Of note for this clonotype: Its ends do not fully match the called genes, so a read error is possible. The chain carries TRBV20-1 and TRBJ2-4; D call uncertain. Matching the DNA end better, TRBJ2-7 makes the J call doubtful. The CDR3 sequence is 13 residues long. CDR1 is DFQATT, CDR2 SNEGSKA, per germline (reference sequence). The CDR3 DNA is TGCAGTGTTAGAAAGACGTCCAATTACGAGCAGTACTTC. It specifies CSVRKTSNYEQYF.

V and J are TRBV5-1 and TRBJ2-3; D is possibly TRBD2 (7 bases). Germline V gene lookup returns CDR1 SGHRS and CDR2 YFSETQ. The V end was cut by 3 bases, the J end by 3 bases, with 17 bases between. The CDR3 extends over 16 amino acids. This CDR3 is CASSWGGAAGTDTQYF. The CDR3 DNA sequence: TGCGCCAGCAGCTGGGGGGGGGCCGCAGGTACAGATACGCAGTATTTT.

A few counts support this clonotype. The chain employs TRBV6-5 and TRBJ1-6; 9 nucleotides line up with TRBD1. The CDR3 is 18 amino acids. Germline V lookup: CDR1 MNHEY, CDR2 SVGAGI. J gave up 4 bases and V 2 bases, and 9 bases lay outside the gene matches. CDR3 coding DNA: TGTGCCAGCAGTTACGCCTGGACAGGGGCGTCGTATAATTCACCCCTCCACTTT. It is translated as CASSYAWTGASYNSPLHF.

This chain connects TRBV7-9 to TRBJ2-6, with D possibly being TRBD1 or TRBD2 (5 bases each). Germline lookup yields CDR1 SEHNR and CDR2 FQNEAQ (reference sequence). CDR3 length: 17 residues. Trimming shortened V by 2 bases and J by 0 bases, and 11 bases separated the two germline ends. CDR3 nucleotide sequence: TGTGCCAGCAGCTTACCCGCAGGGAGCTCTGGGGCCAACGTCCTGACTTTC. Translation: CASSLPAGSSGANVLTF.

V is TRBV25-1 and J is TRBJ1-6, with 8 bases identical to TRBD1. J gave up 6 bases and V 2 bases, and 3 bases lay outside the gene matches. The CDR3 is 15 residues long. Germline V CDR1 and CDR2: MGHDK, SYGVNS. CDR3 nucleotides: TGTGCCAGCAGTGAAACAGGGGGAGTTAATTCACCCCTCCACTTT. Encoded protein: CASSETGGVNSPLHF.

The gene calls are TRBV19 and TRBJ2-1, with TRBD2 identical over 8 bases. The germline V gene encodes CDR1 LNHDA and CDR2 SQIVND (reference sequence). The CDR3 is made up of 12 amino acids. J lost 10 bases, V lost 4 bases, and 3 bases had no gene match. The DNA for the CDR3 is TGTGCCAGTAGTAGACGGGGGGGAGAGCAGTTCTTC. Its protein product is CASSRRGGEQFF.

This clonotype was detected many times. CDR3 residues: CASSYRQSGANVLTF. In nucleotides, the CDR3 is TGTGCCAGCAGTTACAGGCAGTCTGGGGCCAACGTCCTGACTTTC. The chain links TRBV6-5 to TRBJ2-6; D gene ambiguous. Germline V gene sequence: CDR1 MNHEY, CDR2 SVGAGI. This CDR3 is 15 amino acids long. Trimming took 2 bases from V and 1 from J, leaving 6 bases between them.

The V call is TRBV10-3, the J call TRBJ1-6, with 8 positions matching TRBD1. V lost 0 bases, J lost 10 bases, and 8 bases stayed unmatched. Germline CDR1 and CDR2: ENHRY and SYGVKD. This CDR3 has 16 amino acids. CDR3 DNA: TGTGCCATCAGTGAGTCATTGGACAGGGTCGGGTCACCCCTCCACTTT. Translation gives CAISESLDRVGSPLHF.

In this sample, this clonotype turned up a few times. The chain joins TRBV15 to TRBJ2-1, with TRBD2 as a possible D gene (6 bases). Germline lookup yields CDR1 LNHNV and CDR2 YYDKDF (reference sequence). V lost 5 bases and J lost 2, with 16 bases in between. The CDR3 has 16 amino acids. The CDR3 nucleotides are TGTGCCACCAGCGGTGGTTCGGCTAGCGCCTACAATGAGCAGTTCTTC. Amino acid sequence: CATSGGSASAYNEQFF.

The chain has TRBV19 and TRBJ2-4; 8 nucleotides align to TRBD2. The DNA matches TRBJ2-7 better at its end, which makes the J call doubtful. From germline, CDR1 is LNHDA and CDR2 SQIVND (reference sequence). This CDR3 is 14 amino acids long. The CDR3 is CASSDGRARREQYF. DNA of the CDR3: TGTGCCAGTAGCGACGGGAGGGCCCGTCGCGAGCAGTACTTC.

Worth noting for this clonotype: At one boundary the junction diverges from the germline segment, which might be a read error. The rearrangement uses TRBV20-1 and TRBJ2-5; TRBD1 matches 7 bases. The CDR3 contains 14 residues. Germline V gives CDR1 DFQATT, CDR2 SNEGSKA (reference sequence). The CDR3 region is CSARVRDSGENQYF. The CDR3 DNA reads TGCAGTGCTAGAGTCCGGGACAGCGGCGAGAACCAGTACTTC.

CDR3 DNA: TGTGCCAGCAGCCAGCCCGCCCAGGGGTCCGAGCAGTACTTC. As protein: CASSQPAQGSEQYF. This chain links TRBV7-9 with TRBJ2-5, with TRBD1 as a possible D gene (6 bases). Gene TRBJ2-7 matches the end of the DNA better, so the J call may be wrong. Per the germline V gene, CDR1 is SEHNR and CDR2 is FQNEAQ (reference sequence). The CDR3 extends over 14 amino acids.

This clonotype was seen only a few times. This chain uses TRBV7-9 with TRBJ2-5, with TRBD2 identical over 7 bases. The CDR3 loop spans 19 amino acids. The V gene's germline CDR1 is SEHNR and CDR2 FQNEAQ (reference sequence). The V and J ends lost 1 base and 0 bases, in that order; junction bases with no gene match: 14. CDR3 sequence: CASSLDRLGGGEYQETQYF. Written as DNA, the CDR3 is TGTGCCAGCAGCTTAGACAGGCTCGGCGGGGGAGAGTACCAAGAGACCCAGTACTTC.

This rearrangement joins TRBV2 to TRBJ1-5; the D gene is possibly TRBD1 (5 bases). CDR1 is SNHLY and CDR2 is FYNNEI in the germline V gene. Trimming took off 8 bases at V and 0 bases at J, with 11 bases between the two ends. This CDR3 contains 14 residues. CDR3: CASSTDYSNQPQHF. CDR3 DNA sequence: TGTGCCAGCTCGACAGATTATAGCAATCAGCCCCAGCATTTT.

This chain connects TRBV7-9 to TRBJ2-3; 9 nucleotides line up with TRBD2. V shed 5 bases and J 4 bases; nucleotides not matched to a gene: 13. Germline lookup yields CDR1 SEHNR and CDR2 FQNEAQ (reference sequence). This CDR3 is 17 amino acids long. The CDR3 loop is CASSNRLASGDPDTQYF. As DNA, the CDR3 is TGTGCCAGCAGCAACAGGTTGGCTAGCGGGGATCCAGATACGCAGTATTTT.

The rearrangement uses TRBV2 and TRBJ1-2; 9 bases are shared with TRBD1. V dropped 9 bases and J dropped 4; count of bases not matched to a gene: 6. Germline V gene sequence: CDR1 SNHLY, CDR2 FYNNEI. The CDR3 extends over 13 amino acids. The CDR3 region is CARRQGVGYGYTF. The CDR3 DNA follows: TGTGCCAGGCGACAGGGGGTTGGCTATGGCTACACCTTC. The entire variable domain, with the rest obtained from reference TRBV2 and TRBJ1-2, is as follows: EPEVTQTPSHQVTQMGQEVILRCVPISNHLYFYWYRQILGQKVEFLVSFYNNEISEKSEIFDDQFSVERPDGSNFTLKIRSTKLEDSAMYFCARRQGVGYGYTFGSGTRLTVV.

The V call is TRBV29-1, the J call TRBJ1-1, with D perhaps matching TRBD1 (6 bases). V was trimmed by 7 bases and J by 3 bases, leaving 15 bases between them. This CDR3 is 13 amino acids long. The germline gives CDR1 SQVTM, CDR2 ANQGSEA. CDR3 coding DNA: TGCAGCGCCAGACACAGGGAGTACACTGAAGCTTTCTTT. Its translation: CSARHREYTEAFF.